What follows is one T cell receptor beta chain and its context. No antigen is known for it. Profiled with immunoSEQ multiplex PCR; TCRdb holds only in-frame clones, not every one. The sample has some 640,000 clones; roughly nine tenths are singletons. Sample treatment: some 19 received Ad26.COV2.S at low or high dose, single or two shots; about 5 received placebo; per-sample allocation not given. It was on day 63 after the first vaccine or placebo injection that samples were taken. What was given as vaccine was an Ad26 vector encoding Wuhan-strain SARS-CoV-2 spike. The record originates from a study of Ad26.COV2.S vaccination and SARS-CoV-2 variants. Study information: Ad26.COV2.S, an intramuscular injection, was given once or twice 56 days apart. Study-wide findings and caveats: Substantial breadth in spike-specific CD8+ and CD4+ T cell responses was reportedly seen after vaccination.

This CDR3 has 14 amino acids. Between the trimmed V and J ends, which lost 5 bases and 4 bases, there was a span of 12 bases. Germline loops: CDR1 SEHNR, CDR2 FQNEAQ (reference sequence). The source material was peripheral blood, sampled in a trial of Ad26.COV2.S vaccine versus placebo. V usage is TRBV7-9 and J usage is TRBJ1-5, with a tentative D call TRBD1 (6 bases). The sequence was obtained from a person between 18 and 59 years old who received the Ad26.COV2.S COVID-19 vaccine or a placebo. CDR3 amino acids: CASSPQTGNQPQHF. In DNA form, the CDR3 reads TGTGCCAGCAGCCCACAAACAGGGAATCAGCCCCAGCATTTT. The whole variable domain, remainder taken from reference TRBV7-9 and TRBJ1-5, is DTGVSQNPRHKITKRGQNVTFRCDPISEHNRLYWYRQTLGQGPEFLTYFQNEAQLEKSRLLSDRFSAERPKGSFSTLEIQRTEQGDSAMYLCASSPQTGNQPQHFGDGTRLSIL.